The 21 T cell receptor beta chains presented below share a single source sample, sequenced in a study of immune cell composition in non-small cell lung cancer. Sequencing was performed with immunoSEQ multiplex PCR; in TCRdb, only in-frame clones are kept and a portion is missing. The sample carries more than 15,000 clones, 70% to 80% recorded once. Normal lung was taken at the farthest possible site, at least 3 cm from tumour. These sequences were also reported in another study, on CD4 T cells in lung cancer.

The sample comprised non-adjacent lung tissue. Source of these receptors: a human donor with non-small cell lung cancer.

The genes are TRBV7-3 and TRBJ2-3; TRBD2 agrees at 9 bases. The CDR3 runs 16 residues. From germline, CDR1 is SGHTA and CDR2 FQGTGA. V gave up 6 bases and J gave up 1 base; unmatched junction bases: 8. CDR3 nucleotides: TGTGCCAGCAGGTTCTCGCGGGGGGGACGCACAGATACGCAGTATTTT. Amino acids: CASRFSRGGRTDTQYF.

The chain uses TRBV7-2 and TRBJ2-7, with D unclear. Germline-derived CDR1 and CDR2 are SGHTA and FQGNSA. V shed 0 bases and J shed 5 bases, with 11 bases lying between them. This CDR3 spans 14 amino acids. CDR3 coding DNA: TGTGCCAGCAGCTTAGCAGGGTTCCCCCACGAGCAGTACTTC. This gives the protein CASSLAGFPHEQYF.

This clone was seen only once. The CDR3: CASSKPGGYEQYF. In DNA, the CDR3 is TGTGCCAGCAGTAAACCGGGGGGCTACGAGCAGTACTTC. The chain is built from TRBV6-5 and TRBJ2-7, with 7 nucleotides matching TRBD2. Germline CDR1 MNHEY, CDR2 SVGAGI. The J segment lost 3 bases and the V segment lost 5 bases, leaving 4 bases of the junction unmatched. The CDR3 contains 13 residues.

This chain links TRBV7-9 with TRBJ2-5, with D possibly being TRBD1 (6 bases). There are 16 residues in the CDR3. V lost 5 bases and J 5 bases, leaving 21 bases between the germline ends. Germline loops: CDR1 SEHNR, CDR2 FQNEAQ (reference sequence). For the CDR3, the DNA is TGTGCCAGCAGCCTTACAGGGACCCCGAATGGGGAGACCCAGTACTTC. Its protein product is CASSLTGTPNGETQYF.

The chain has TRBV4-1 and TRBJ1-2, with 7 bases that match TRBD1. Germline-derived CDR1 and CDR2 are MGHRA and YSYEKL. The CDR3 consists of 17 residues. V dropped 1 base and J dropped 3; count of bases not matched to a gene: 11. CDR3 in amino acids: CASSQGGLTGFDYGYTF. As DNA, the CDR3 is TGCGCCAGCAGCCAAGGGGGTCTGACAGGGTTCGACTATGGCTACACCTTC.

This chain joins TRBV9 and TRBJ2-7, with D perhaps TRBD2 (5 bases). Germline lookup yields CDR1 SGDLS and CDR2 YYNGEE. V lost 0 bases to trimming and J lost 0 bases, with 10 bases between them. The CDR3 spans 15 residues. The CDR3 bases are TGTGCCAGCAGCGTAGTGTCGGGAAGCTCCTACGAGCAGTACTTC. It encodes CASSVVSGSSYEQYF.

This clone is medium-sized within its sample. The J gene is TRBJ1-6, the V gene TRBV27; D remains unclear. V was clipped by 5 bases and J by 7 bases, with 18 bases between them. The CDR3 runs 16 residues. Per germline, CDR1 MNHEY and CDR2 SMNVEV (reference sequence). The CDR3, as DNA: TGTGCCAGCAGTGTACGGCCCCCTTGGGAGAATTCACCCCTCCACTTT. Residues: CASSVRPPWENSPLHF.

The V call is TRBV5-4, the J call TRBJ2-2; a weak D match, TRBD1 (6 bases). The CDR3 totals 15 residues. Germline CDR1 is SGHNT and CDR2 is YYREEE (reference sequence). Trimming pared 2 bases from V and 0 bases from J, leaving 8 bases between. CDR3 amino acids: CASSFKGANTGELFF. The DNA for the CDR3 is TGTGCCAGCAGCTTCAAGGGGGCGAACACCGGGGAGCTGTTTTTT.

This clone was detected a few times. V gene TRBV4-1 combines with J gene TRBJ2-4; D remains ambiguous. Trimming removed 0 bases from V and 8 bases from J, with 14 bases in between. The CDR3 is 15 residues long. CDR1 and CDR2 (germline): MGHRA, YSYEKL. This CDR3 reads CASSQEPGAPDIQYF. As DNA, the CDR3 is TGCGCCAGCAGCCAAGAGCCCGGAGCCCCGGACATTCAGTACTTC.

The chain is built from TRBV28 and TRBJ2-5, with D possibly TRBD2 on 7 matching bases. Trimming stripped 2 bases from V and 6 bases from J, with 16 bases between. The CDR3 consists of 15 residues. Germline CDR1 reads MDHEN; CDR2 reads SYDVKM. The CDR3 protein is CASSLNREGTKTQYF. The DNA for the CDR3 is TGTGCCAGCAGTTTAAACAGGGAGGGGACGAAGACCCAGTACTTC.

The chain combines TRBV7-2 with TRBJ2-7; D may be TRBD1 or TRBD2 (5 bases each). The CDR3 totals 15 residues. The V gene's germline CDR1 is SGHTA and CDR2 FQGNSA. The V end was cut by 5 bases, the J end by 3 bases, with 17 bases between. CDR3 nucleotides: TGTGCCAGCAGCCTCGGTGGGGCAGGGAGCTACGAGCAGTACTTC. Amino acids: CASSLGGAGSYEQYF. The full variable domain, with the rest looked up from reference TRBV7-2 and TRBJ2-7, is GAGVSQSPSNKVTEKGKDVELRCDPISGHTALYWYRQSLGQGLEFLIYFQGNSAPDKSGLPSDRFSAERTGGSVSTLTIQRTQQEDSAVYLCASSLGGAGSYEQYFGPGTRLTVT.

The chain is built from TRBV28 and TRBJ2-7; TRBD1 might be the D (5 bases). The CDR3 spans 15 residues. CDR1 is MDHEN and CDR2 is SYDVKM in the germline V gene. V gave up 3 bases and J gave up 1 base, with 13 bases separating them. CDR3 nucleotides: TGTGCCAGCAGTTTTATCGGACGGACATCCTACGAGCAGTACTTC. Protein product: CASSFIGRTSYEQYF.

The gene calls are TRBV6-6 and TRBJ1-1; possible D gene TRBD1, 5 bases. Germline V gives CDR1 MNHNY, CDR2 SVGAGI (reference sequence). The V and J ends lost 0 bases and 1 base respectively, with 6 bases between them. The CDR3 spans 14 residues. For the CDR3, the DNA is TGTGCCAGCAGTTACTCGGGACGGAACACTGAAGCTTTCTTT. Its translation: CASSYSGRNTEAFF.

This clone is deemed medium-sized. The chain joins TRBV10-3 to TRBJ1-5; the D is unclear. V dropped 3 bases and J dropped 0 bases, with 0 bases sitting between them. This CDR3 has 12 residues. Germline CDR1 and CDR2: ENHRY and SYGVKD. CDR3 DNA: TGTGCCATCAGTGATAGCAATCAGCCCCAGCATTTT. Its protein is CAISDSNQPQHF.

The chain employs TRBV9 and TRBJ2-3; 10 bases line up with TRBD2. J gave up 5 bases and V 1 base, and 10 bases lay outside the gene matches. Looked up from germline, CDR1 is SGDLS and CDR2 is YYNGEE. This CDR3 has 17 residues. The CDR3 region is CASSVSLAGAGEDTQYF. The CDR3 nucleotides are TGTGCCAGCAGCGTATCTCTAGCGGGGGCCGGGGAAGATACGCAGTATTTT.

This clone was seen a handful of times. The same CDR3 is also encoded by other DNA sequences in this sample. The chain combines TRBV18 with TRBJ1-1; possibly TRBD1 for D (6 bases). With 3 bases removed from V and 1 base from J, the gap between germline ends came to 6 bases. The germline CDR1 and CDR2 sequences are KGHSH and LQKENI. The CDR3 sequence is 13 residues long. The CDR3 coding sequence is TGTGCCAGCTCACCGGGACAGAACACTGAAGCTTTCTTT. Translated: CASSPGQNTEAFF.

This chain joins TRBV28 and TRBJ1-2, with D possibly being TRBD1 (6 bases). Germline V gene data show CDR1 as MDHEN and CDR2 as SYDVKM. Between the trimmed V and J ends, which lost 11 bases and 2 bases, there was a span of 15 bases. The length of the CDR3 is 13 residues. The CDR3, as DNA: TGTGCCTGGGGCGGGGGCGCGAACTATGGCTACACCTTC. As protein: CAWGGGANYGYTF.

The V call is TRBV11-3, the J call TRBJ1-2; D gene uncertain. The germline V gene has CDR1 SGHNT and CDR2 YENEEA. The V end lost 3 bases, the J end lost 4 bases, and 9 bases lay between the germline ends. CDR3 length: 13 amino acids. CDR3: CASSLDGSYGYTF. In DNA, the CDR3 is TGTGCCAGCAGCTTGGACGGTAGCTATGGCTACACCTTC.

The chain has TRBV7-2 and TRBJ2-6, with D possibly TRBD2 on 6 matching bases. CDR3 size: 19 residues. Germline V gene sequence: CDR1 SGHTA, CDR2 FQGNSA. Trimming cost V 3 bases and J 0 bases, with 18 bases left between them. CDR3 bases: TGTGCCAGCAGCTTTAGACGGGGGTTGGATAGCTCTGGGGCCAACGTCCTGACTTTC. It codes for CASSFRRGLDSSGANVLTF.

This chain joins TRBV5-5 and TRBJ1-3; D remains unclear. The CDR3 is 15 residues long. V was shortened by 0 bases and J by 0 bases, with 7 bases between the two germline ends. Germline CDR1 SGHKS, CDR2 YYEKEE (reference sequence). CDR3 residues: CASSLALGSGNTIYF. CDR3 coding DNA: TGTGCCAGCAGCTTGGCCTTAGGCTCTGGAAACACCATATATTTT.

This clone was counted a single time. CDR3 region: CASSPFGGNSNQPQHF. The CDR3 region has the DNA TGTGCCAGCTCACCATTTGGGGGGAATAGCAATCAGCCCCAGCATTTT. The genes are TRBV18 and TRBJ1-5; possibly TRBD1 for D (5 bases). Trimming removed 2 bases at V and 0 bases at J, with 11 bases between. Germline values: CDR1 KGHSH, CDR2 LQKENI. The CDR3 is 16 residues long. Looking up the rest from reference TRBV18 and TRBJ1-5 gives the full variable domain: NAGVMQNPRHLVRRRGQEARLRCSPMKGHSHVYWYRQLPEEGLKFMVYLQKENIIDESGMPKERFSAEFPKEGPSILRIQQVVRGDSAAYFCASSPFGGNSNQPQHFGDGTRLSIL.